The sequence of this T cell receptor (beta chain) was determined in a study of blood T cells in healthy people across ages (dated by TCRdb to between 2014 and 2017). About the full investigation: In model experiments, roughly one uniquely barcoded TCR beta cDNA molecule per two T cells was captured by template switching. Donors were grouped into four age groups: young (average roughly 17 years), middle-aged (around 39), aged (62) and long-lived (just over 80). Using the same blood draw, the study looked at two additional independent replicas of 1 million unique cDNA reads for two donors, one aged 18 to 30 and the other aged 80 or older. To avoid experimental bias, donors of different ages were randomly spread across the sequencing lanes. The study measured age-related changes in TCR beta repertoire diversity using deep sequencing normalized with unique cDNA molecular identifiers. The full study reports these points: The long-lived group showed more naive CD4+ T cells, fewer expanded clones and increased TCR diversity than the aged group, suggesting age selection. Since profiling was done on bulk unsorted PBMCs, naive and antigen-experienced compartments could not be conclusively compared. The CMV infection status of donors was not known, potentially confounding age-related changes in expanded clonotypes. Total diversity estimates from one million sequenced T cells were considered lower bounds and underestimates. The percentage of naive T cells measured by flow cytometry correlated strongly with observed TCR beta diversity. Observed TCR beta diversity per million T cells fell roughly linearly with age, and a significant reduction was already apparent by age around 36.

The roughly 37 donors, aged 6 to 90 years, were systemically healthy Caucasian individuals from Russia. Each donor gave 8.5 to 10 milliliters of peripheral blood, collected into EDTA-treated Vacutainer tubes. Ficoll-Paque density-gradient centrifugation was used to isolate PBMCs, with at least 7 million obtained per sample. Total RNA was extracted from PBMCs with Trizol reagent, with at least 6 micrograms obtained per sample. Naive CD45RAhigh/CD27high T cell percentages were measured by flow cytometry on a PBMC aliquot from every donor. Library preparation employed 5' RACE. The sequencer was an Illumina HiSeq 2500. A second PCR of roughly 6 to 12 cycles was performed with a sample-barcoded 5' primer and a J-beta primer mix. A unique molecular identifier was introduced onto each TCR beta cDNA molecule by a template-switch 5' adaptor carrying 12 random nucleotides. Each sample yielded at least 3 million CDR3-containing paired-end reads. First-strand cDNA was synthesized from all RNA with the Mint cDNA synthesis kit, primed by a TRBC-specific oligonucleotide. All cDNA was treated with uracil-DNA glycosylase and then went through a first 18-cycle PCR with the universal primers M1SS and BC2_uni_R. The original pipeline was this. For normalization, 1 million high-quality reads were randomly selected from each sample, with every read carrying a distinct molecular identifier. Instead of being binned into consensus sequences, reads that shared molecular identifiers were thrown out. MiTCR, with a Q25 quality threshold and the strictest error-elimination algorithm, was used for CDR3 identification, clonotype clustering and error correction. A nonparametric unseen species model with Euler transformation was used to estimate lower-bound total TCR beta diversity. In-frame beta chains were kept once TCRdb had trimmed the public reads at Q25 with fastp and called clones with MiXCR. When rows share a CDR3 protein, they turn into one entry using the most common DNA and genes. The V and J calls and clone size come from TCRdb's table, not from the authors' own analysis. Here the sample has about 730,000 distinct CDR3 sequences; approximately 39% occur a single time. Around a fifth of the sample is in the top ten clones.

Concerning this clonotype itself: The antigen this receptor binds is unknown. Base qualities are not provided; no much larger clone lies one nucleotide away.

Trimming removed 7 bases from V and 11 bases from J, leaving 16 bases between the germline ends. The germline V gene supplies CDR1 MDHEN and CDR2 SYDVKM. Spanning cysteine to phenylalanine, the CDR3 consists of 12 amino acids. The CDR3 DNA has 36 bases and is translated from base 1. The chain was built from TRBV28 and TRBJ2-3; the best D guess is TRBD1, with 5 bases matching. This clonotype was sampled from a woman aged 55-70 years in good health. The sequenced sample consisted of blood. In nucleotides, the sequence is TGTGCCAGCATTGGGCTGGCTAGGGGGCAGTATTTT. Its translation is CASIGLARGQYF.